These T cell receptor beta chains were read from a single sample in a study of blood T cell repertoires in COVID-19. Using immunoSEQ multiplex PCR, the repertoire was profiled, and TCRdb retains in-frame clones only, with some absent. Among 110,000 or so clones listed, around 85% were seen once. Sequenced input: peripheral blood. Source of these receptors: a man in his sixties or seventies who had recovered from COVID-19. Both conserved end residues are part of each CDR3. The order of the fields is clone size, D gene, V gene, J gene, CDR3 DNA, CDR3 protein. D genes are given only for firm matches. Only part of the rows carry a size: once, few, many, or a class if the clone is expanded.

few	NA	TRBV6-4	TRBJ1-2	TGTGCCAGCAGTGCTGGGACTTCTTCCTATGGCTACACCTTC	CASSAGTSSYGYTF
NA	TRBD2	TRBV2	TRBJ2-6	TGTGCCAGCAGTAGCCGGACTAGCGGGAGTCGCGCCGGGGCCAACGTCCTGACTTTC	CASSSRTSGSRAGANVLTF
NA	NA	TRBV2	TRBJ2-5	TGTGCCAGCAGTGAAGGGAGGCCGGGACAAGAGACCCAGTACTTC	CASSEGRPGQETQYF
NA	NA	TRBV4-3	TRBJ1-2	TGCGCCAGCAGCCAATCCCTCACCCAAAGGGGCGGCTACACCTTC	CASSQSLTQRGGYTF
NA	TRBD2	TRBV2	TRBJ2-1	TGTGCCAGGAAGATTCCGGGACTAGCGGGAGATGAGCAGTTCTTC	CARKIPGLAGDEQFF
NA	TRBD1	TRBV11-2	TRBJ1-6	TGTGCCAGCAGGCTATGGACAGGAGCTTCACCCCTCCACTTT	CASRLWTGASPLHF
once	NA	TRBV11-3	TRBJ2-5	TGTGCCAGCAGCTCAGGGGTGGCAGAGACCCAGTACTTC	CASSSGVAETQYF
many	NA	TRBV5-8	TRBJ1-6	TGTGCCAGCAGCTTGGGCCGGCGGGCCCTCCACTTT	CASSLGRRALHF
NA	NA	TRBV29-1	TRBJ2-5	TGCAGCGTTGAATTGAACACGGAGACCCAGTACTTC	CSVELNTETQYF
NA	NA	TRBV6-5	TRBJ1-3	TGTGCCAGCAGTTACAGGGACTCCTCCATCTACACCATATATTTT	CASSYRDSSIYTIYF
NA	NA	TRBV5-6	TRBJ2-1	TGTGCCAGCGGGGCTAGACTCTCCTACAATGAGCAGTTCTTC	CASGARLSYNEQFF
NA	NA	TRBV5-1	TRBJ2-1	TGCGCCAGCAGCTTGAGAACAGACAATGAGCAGTTCTTC	CASSLRTDNEQFF
once	NA	TRBV2	TRBJ2-1	TGTGCCAGCAGTGTGTGCAGGGAATGTGAGCAGTTCTTC	CASSVCRECEQFF
NA	NA	TRBV13	TRBJ1-2	TGTGCCAGCAGCCAAACCGCTAGTACCCGGGGCTACACCTTC	CASSQTASTRGYTF
NA	TRBD1	TRBV5-6	TRBJ2-7	TGTGCCAGCAGCTTGACAGGGGGCGGGGACGAGCAGTACTTC	CASSLTGGGDEQYF
NA	NA	TRBV3-1/TRBV3-2	TRBJ2-7	TGTGCCAGTTATAACTGGGGACAATACTACGAGCAGTACTTC	CASYNWGQYYEQYF
NA	NA	TRBV19	TRBJ1-2	TGTGCCAGTAGTATACCGGGACAAGGCTACACCTTC	CASSIPGQGYTF
NA	NA	TRBV6-6	TRBJ2-3	TGTGCCAGCAGTTACGGGCAGAGCACAGATACGCAGTATTTT	CASSYGQSTDTQYF
once	TRBD2	TRBV5-8	TRBJ2-7	TGTGCCAGCAGCAGGGGACTAGCGGGAGCATTCGAGCAGTACTTC	CASSRGLAGAFEQYF
NA	TRBD1	TRBV29-1	TRBJ2-5	TGCAGCGTGCACCGGGACAGCCAAGAGACCCAGTACTTC	CSVHRDSQETQYF
NA	TRBD2	TRBV6-2/TRBV6-3	TRBJ2-1	TGTGCCAGCAGTTACTTGGGGCGGGAGCTGGGTGAGCAGTTCTTC	CASSYLGRELGEQFF
NA	TRBD2	TRBV4-2	TRBJ2-1	TGTGCCAGCAGCCAAGACCGACTAGCGGAGGTAAATGAGCAGTTCTTC	CASSQDRLAEVNEQFF
once	TRBD2	TRBV4-1	TRBJ2-2	TGCGCCAGCAGCTTGACAGAAGTGGGAGCGGGAGGAGTGACCGGGGAGCTGTTTTTT	CASSLTEVGAGGVTGELFF
NA	NA	TRBV6-1	TRBJ2-7	TGTGCCAGCGGTGACCCTGTCACAGAAACCTACGAGCAGTACTTC	CASGDPVTETYEQYF
NA	NA	TRBV28	TRBJ2-7	TGTGCCAGCAGTTCGCCGACGAGGGTTCCCTCCTACGAGCAGTACTTC	CASSSPTRVPSYEQYF
once	NA	TRBV15	TRBJ2-3	TGTGCCACCAGCAGAGACCGGAGGGGCACAGATACGCAGTATTTT	CATSRDRRGTDTQYF
NA	NA	TRBV7-3	TRBJ2-1	TGTGCCAGCAGCTTAGAGGCGGGGTACAATGAGCAGTTCTTC	CASSLEAGYNEQFF
NA	NA	TRBV7-9	TRBJ1-1	TGTGCCAGCGCGGGCAGGCGGGGGACTGAAGCTTTCTTT	CASAGRRGTEAFF
NA	NA	TRBV28	TRBJ1-2	TGTGCCAGCAGTTTGAGGTCGTTCTATAAAACATTAGACTATGGCTACACCTTC	CASSLRSFYKTLDYGYTF
NA	TRBD2	TRBV5-1	TRBJ2-1	TGCGCCAGCAGCTCCGGGACTAGCGGACACAATGAGCAGTTCTTC	CASSSGTSGHNEQFF
NA	TRBD1	TRBV4-2	TRBJ2-7	TGTGCCAGCCGAACAGGGGCCGCCCAATCCTACGAGCAGTACTTC	CASRTGAAQSYEQYF
NA	NA	TRBV28	TRBJ2-3	TGTGCCAGCAGTGCGCCCTTGGGGGCGGAGGCCTTCACAGATACGCAGTATTTT	CASSAPLGAEAFTDTQYF
NA	TRBD1	TRBV3-1/TRBV3-2	TRBJ1-2	TGTGCCAGCAGTCCCGGGACAGTTAACTATGGCTACACCTTC	CASSPGTVNYGYTF
few	NA	TRBV4-3	TRBJ1-3	TGCGCCAGCAGCCGGGGCGGAAACACCATATATTTT	CASSRGGNTIYF
NA	NA	TRBV7-9	TRBJ1-5	TGTGCCAGCAGCTTAGGAACAGGGATCTTTCAGCCCCAGCATTTT	CASSLGTGIFQPQHF
NA	NA	TRBV9	TRBJ1-5	TGTGCCAGCAGCGTAGATCCCCAGGGGCCCCAGCATTTT	CASSVDPQGPQHF
NA	NA	TRBV6-1	TRBJ1-1	TGTGCCAGCAGTGAAGTGTACGGCGGTGGCACTGAAGCTTTCTTT	CASSEVYGGGTEAFF
NA	TRBD1	TRBV9	TRBJ1-2	TGTGCCAGCAGCGTGGGGACAGGGGTGGGTGGCTACACCTTC	CASSVGTGVGGYTF
once	NA	TRBV4-1	TRBJ1-5	TGCGCCAGCAGCCAACTCATGTCGGGTTTTGGTCAGCCCCAGCATTTT	CASSQLMSGFGQPQHF
NA	TRBD2	TRBV20-1	TRBJ2-3	TGCAGTGCTAGCGGGAGGGATACGCAGTATTTT	CSASGRDTQYF
many	NA	TRBV6-6	TRBJ1-6	TGTGCCAGCAGTCTTATTCGAGGCGACAGTCTTAATTCACCCCTCCACTTT	CASSLIRGDSLNSPLHF
NA	TRBD2	TRBV7-2	TRBJ2-2	TGTGCCAGCAGCGCCCGCGGAGGGAGGGGACCCGAGGGCACCGGGGAGCTGTTTTTT	CASSARGGRGPEGTGELFF
NA	NA	TRBV18	TRBJ2-7	TGTGCCAGCTCACCAAACTTTGGCGGGGGCGAGGGGTACGAGCAGTACTTC	CASSPNFGGGEGYEQYF
NA	NA	TRBV18	TRBJ1-1	TGTGCCAGCTCACCCAAGAACACTGAAGCTTTCTTT	CASSPKNTEAFF
NA	TRBD1	TRBV28	TRBJ1-2	TGTGCCAGCTTCCCGGGACAGGGGCACTATGGCTACACCTTC	CASFPGQGHYGYTF
NA	NA	TRBV25-1	TRBJ2-3	TGTGCCACCGGAGATACGCAGTATTTT	CATGDTQYF
NA	TRBD2	TRBV10-3	TRBJ2-1	TGTGCCATCACGACTAGCGGGGACAATGAGCAGTTCTTC	CAITTSGDNEQFF
NA	NA	TRBV11-2	TRBJ1-1	TGTGCCAGCAGCCCCAGGGTGGGAACTGAAGCTTTCTTT	CASSPRVGTEAFF
NA	TRBD2	TRBV6-5	TRBJ2-1	TGTGCCAGCAAGATCGGGACTAGCGGGACCAATGAGCAGTTCTTC	CASKIGTSGTNEQFF
NA	TRBD2	TRBV5-1	TRBJ2-7	TGCGCCAGCAGCTTGGTTTTAGCGGGGAACTACGAGCAGTACTTC	CASSLVLAGNYEQYF
NA	TRBD2	TRBV11-3	TRBJ2-1	TGTGCCAGCAGCTTAGGCAGGACTAGCGGGGTCCAGTTCTTC	CASSLGRTSGVQFF
NA	NA	TRBV5-1	TRBJ2-1	TGCGCCAGCAGCTTTGCGAATGAGCAGTTCTTC	CASSFANEQFF
NA	TRBD1	TRBV7-3	TRBJ2-1	TGTGCCAGCAGCTTAATTCCGGGACAGGGTGACAATGAGCAGTTCTTC	CASSLIPGQGDNEQFF
NA	NA	TRBV5-6	TRBJ1-4	TGTGCCAGCAGGAGGGCGGGGGTTGAAAAACTGTTTTTT	CASRRAGVEKLFF
NA	TRBD1	TRBV5-8	TRBJ1-5	TGTGCCAGCAGCTCTCGGACAGGAACATATAGCAATCAGCCCCAGCATTTT	CASSSRTGTYSNQPQHF
NA	TRBD2	TRBV5-1	TRBJ2-2	TGCGCCAGCAGCTCGGGACTAGTCGACACCGGGGAGCTGTTTTTT	CASSSGLVDTGELFF
NA	NA	TRBV5-1	TRBJ2-7	TGCGCCAGCAGCTTGGGGGGGCCCCCCTACGAGCAGTACTTC	CASSLGGPPYEQYF
NA	TRBD2	TRBV27	TRBJ2-3	TGTGCCAGCAGTTTACGGGGGGGACTAGGGCTGGTGACAGATACGCAGTATTTT	CASSLRGGLGLVTDTQYF